These 27 T cell receptor beta chains were all obtained from the same sample, sequenced in a study of CD8 T cells in ankylosing spondylitis. Whole-study results and caveats: Ankylosing spondylitis blood appeared to be characterized by a TCR beta motif of several highly homologous variants.

Their recognized antigens are unknown. One entry per CDR3 protein, called by TCRdb with MiXCR from the 5' RACE reads. The sample holds about 540,000 distinct CDR3 sequences; roughly 12% are singletons and the top ten take approximately 7%. The sequencing input was blood, either unsorted or a sorted T cell fraction (not recorded which). These receptors were taken from a male donor with ankylosing spondylitis.

The V and J genes are TRBV27 and TRBJ1-1, with a possible D match to TRBD1 (5 bases). The V gene's germline CDR1 is MNHEY and CDR2 SMNVEV (reference sequence). V dropped 6 bases and J dropped 0 bases, with 17 bases sitting between them. The CDR3 spans 16 residues. This CDR3 reads CASRPVIGHLNTEAFF. The CDR3 coding sequence is TGTGCCAGCAGACCGGTAATAGGACACCTGAACACTGAAGCTTTCTTT.

This clonotype appeared once. This rearrangement joins TRBV11-2 to TRBJ2-2, with D hard to call. The V gene's germline CDR1 is SGHAT and CDR2 FQNNGV. The CDR3 loop spans 15 amino acids. V shed 0 bases and J shed 2 bases, with 7 bases lying between them. CDR3: CASSLEPINTGELFF. CDR3 in DNA: TGTGCCAGCAGCTTAGAACCGATAAACACCGGGGAGCTGTTTTTT.

The CDR3 loop reads CASSLREGVNQPQHF. The CDR3 DNA sequence: TGTGCCAGCAGTTTACGTGAGGGGGTTAATCAGCCCCAGCATTTT. The chain links TRBV12-3 or TRBV12-4 to TRBJ1-5, with a possible D match to TRBD1 (6 bases). This CDR3 is built from 15 residues. V gave up 2 bases and J gave up 4 bases, with 12 bases separating them.

The V call is TRBV12-3 or TRBV12-4, the J call TRBJ2-1; D is tentatively TRBD1 or TRBD2 (5 bases each). The V gene lost 4 bases and the J gene lost 11 bases, with 21 bases spanning the gap. CDR3 length: 15 residues. CDR3 loop: CASSSNYGREGKQFF. CDR3 bases: TGTGCCAGCAGTTCGAACTATGGGCGAGAGGGGAAGCAGTTCTTC.

The gene calls are TRBV7-9 and TRBJ2-1; a weak D match, TRBD2 (6 bases). CDR1 SEHNR and CDR2 FQNEAQ come from the germline V gene (reference sequence). The CDR3 covers 14 residues. V lost 5 bases and J 8 bases, leaving 16 bases between the germline ends. The CDR3 is CASSHPSGWDEQFF. DNA of the CDR3: TGTGCCAGCAGCCATCCAAGCGGGTGGGATGAGCAGTTCTTC.

This clonotype has a handful of counts. The chain joins TRBV11-1 to TRBJ2-1; TRBD2 is a possible D gene (6 bases). Trimming shortened V by 6 bases and J by 0 bases, and 15 bases separated the two germline ends. The CDR3 has 16 residues. Germline V gene lookup returns CDR1 SGHAT and CDR2 FQDESV (reference sequence). The CDR3 DNA is TGTGCCAGCAGGCTTCGCGGGACCGTCTCCTACAATGAGCAGTTCTTC. This codes for CASRLRGTVSYNEQFF.

This chain connects TRBV4-2 to TRBJ1-6; possibly TRBD1 for D (5 bases). From germline, CDR1 is LGHNA and CDR2 YNFKEQ. The CDR3 covers 17 residues. V gave up 0 bases and J gave up 7 bases, with 16 bases separating them. In DNA, the CDR3 is TGTGCCAGCAGCCAAGAATGGGGGGAACCCTTAAATTCACCCCTCCACTTT. Translating it yields CASSQEWGEPLNSPLHF.

The sample holds a few counts of this clonotype. The chain links TRBV11-2 to TRBJ2-5; D unresolved. The CDR3 is 13 residues long. Germline-derived CDR1 and CDR2 are SGHAT and FQNNGV. Trimming shortened V by 5 bases and J by 2 bases, and 9 bases separated the two germline ends. Here the CDR3 DNA reads TGTGCCAGCAGCCCGAGCCGACAAGAGACCCAGTACTTC. Translation: CASSPSRQETQYF.

This clonotype was seen ten or more times. The chain recombines TRBV7-6 with TRBJ2-7, with D perhaps TRBD1 (6 bases). V gave up 1 base and J gave up 3 bases, with 7 bases separating them. The germline CDR1 and CDR2 sequences are SGHVS and FNYEAQ. This CDR3 is 13 amino acids long. CDR3 residues: CASSLGRGYEQYF. CDR3 sequence (DNA): TGTGCCAGCAGCTTAGGCAGGGGCTACGAGCAGTACTTC.

The chain recombines TRBV6-2 or TRBV6-3 with TRBJ2-7, with TRBD1 as a possible D gene (7 bases). Trimming left V 8 bases short and J 4 bases short, with 21 bases between. CDR1 is MNHEY and CDR2 is SVGEGT in the germline V gene. The CDR3 is made up of 15 amino acids. CDR3 sequence: CASSDLEGQRYEQYV. CDR3 coding DNA: TGTGCCAGCTCCGACCTGGAGGGACAGCGGTACGAGCAGTACGTC.

V and J are TRBV2 and TRBJ2-5; TRBD1 is a possible D gene (6 bases). The length of the CDR3 is 14 residues. V was cut by 5 bases and J by 4 bases, with 14 bases left in between. Germline CDR1 and CDR2: SNHLY and FYNNEI. The chain's CDR3 is CASSPGASRETQYF. For the CDR3, the DNA is TGTGCCAGCAGTCCAGGGGCTTCGAGAGAGACCCAGTACTTC.

The chain has TRBV6-5 and TRBJ2-6, with D hard to call. The V and J ends lost 5 bases and 0 bases respectively, with 11 bases between them. CDR1 MNHEY and CDR2 SVGAGI come from the germline V gene. This CDR3 is 16 amino acids long. As DNA, the CDR3 is TGTGCCAGCAGTCTACGGCGGTACTCTGGGGCCAACGTCCTGACTTTC. Translation gives CASSLRRYSGANVLTF.

The chain has TRBV5-4 and TRBJ2-3; D call uncertain. The CDR3 loop spans 13 amino acids. The V end was cut by 9 bases, the J end by 2 bases, with 13 bases between. Per the germline V gene, CDR1 is SGHNT and CDR2 is YYREEE (reference sequence). For the CDR3, the DNA is TGTGCCACCAAAATCGTGTTCACAGATACGCAGTATTTT. Protein: CATKIVFTDTQYF.

In its sample, this clonotype was seen a few times. The CDR3 loop reads CREQGANTEAFF. In DNA, the CDR3 is TGCAGGGAACAGGGGGCGAACACTGAAGCTTTCTTT. The chain links TRBV29-1 to TRBJ1-1, with TRBD1 matching 9 bases. The CDR3 is made up of 12 amino acids. Germline V gene data show CDR1 as SQVTM and CDR2 as ANQGSEA.

This clonotype was picked up a small number of times. The V and J genes are TRBV10-3 and TRBJ2-1; 8 bases line up with TRBD2. V was pared by 4 bases and J by 16 bases, with 9 bases of the junction left unmatched. Germline CDR1 ENHRY, CDR2 SYGVKD. The CDR3 is 12 amino acids. The CDR3: CAISAPGGLEFF. The DNA for the CDR3 is TGTGCCATCAGTGCCCCGGGGGGGCTAGAATTCTTC.

J is TRBJ2-5 and V is TRBV5-1, with 7 bases that match TRBD1. The CDR3 is 14 amino acids. The germline V gene encodes CDR1 SGHRS and CDR2 YFSETQ. V trimming: 3 bases; J trimming: 4 bases; junction bases outside the gene matches: 6. The CDR3 reads CASSWGQRTETQYF. Written as DNA, the CDR3 is TGCGCCAGCAGCTGGGGACAGCGAACAGAGACCCAGTACTTC.

The CDR3 is CSALGVYNSPLHF. DNA of the CDR3: TGCAGTGCCCTGGGGGTATATAATTCACCCCTCCACTTT. V gene TRBV20-1 combines with J gene TRBJ1-6; weak D call: TRBD1 (5 bases). Germline CDR1 reads DFQATT; CDR2 reads SNEGSKA (reference sequence). V was trimmed by 6 bases and J by 4 bases, leaving 10 bases between them. The CDR3 is 13 residues long.

The V gene is TRBV4-1, the J gene TRBJ1-2; D possibly corresponds to TRBD1 (5 bases). The CDR3 runs 15 residues. Germline V gene lookup returns CDR1 MGHRA and CDR2 YSYEKL. Between the trimmed V and J ends, which lost 0 bases and 2 bases, there was a span of 10 bases. The CDR3 DNA reads as TGCGCCAGCAGCCAAGACCCAGGGAGAAACTATGGCTACACCTTC. Translation: CASSQDPGRNYGYTF.

This clonotype came up a few times. In nucleotides, the CDR3 is TGTGCCAGCAGCCACCTACTAGCGGGATATGGCAATGAGCAGTTCTTC. Translated, it gives CASSHLLAGYGNEQFF. The chain carries TRBV27 and TRBJ2-1, with TRBD2 matching 10 bases. CDR1 and CDR2 (germline): MNHEY, SMNVEV (reference sequence). Trimming at V came to 6 bases and at J to 6 bases, leaving 11 bases not matched to a gene. The CDR3 covers 16 residues.

The rearrangement links TRBV10-3 to TRBJ2-3; weak D call: TRBD2 (7 bases). Germline lookup yields CDR1 ENHRY and CDR2 SYGVKD. V was trimmed by 10 bases and J by 3 bases, leaving 26 bases between them. This CDR3 contains 17 residues. CDR3 DNA sequence: TGTGCCACCCTCCTGGGCCTGCGAGGGAGGGGGACAGATACGCAGTATTTT. Encoded protein: CATLLGLRGRGTDTQYF.

This clonotype was recorded many times. The CDR3 region has the DNA TGTGCCAGCAGCCAAGAGAGCGGGAGGAACAATGAGCAGTTCTTC. Encoded protein: CASSQESGRNNEQFF. The chain recombines TRBV3-1 with TRBJ2-1; 9 nucleotides align to TRBD2. V lost 0 bases, J lost 5 bases, and 2 bases stayed unmatched. Germline-derived CDR1 and CDR2 are LGHDT and YNNKEL (reference sequence). The CDR3 spans 15 residues.

The chain uses TRBV5-1 and TRBJ2-7; a possible D gene is TRBD1 (6 bases). This CDR3 has 13 residues. Trimming removed 4 bases from V and 5 bases from J, with 13 bases in between. Germline CDR1 is SGHRS and CDR2 is YFSETQ. DNA for the CDR3: TGCGCCAGCAGCCTACCAGGGGTGGACGAGCAGTACTTC. Translated: CASSLPGVDEQYF. The whole variable domain, filled in from reference TRBV5-1 and TRBJ2-7, reads KAGVTQTPRYLIKTRGQQVTLSCSPISGHRSVSWYQQTPGQGLQFLFEYFSETQRNKGNFPGRFSGRQFSNSRSEMNVSTLELGDSALYLCASSLPGVDEQYFGPGTRLTVT.

This clonotype was recorded many times. Written as DNA, the CDR3 is TGTGCCAGCAAATTGGGGGATACGCAGTATTTT. It translates to CASKLGDTQYF. The chain couples TRBV12-3 or TRBV12-4 to TRBJ2-3; no reliable D call. Between the trimmed V and J ends, which lost 7 bases and 6 bases, there was a span of 8 bases. The CDR3 loop spans 11 amino acids.

This chain links TRBV2 with TRBJ2-5, with D possibly matching TRBD2 (5 bases). This CDR3 comprises 16 residues. The V and J ends lost 1 base and 1 base respectively, with 13 bases between them. The germline gives CDR1 SNHLY, CDR2 FYNNEI. CDR3 bases: TGTGCCAGCAGTGAAGTAACTAACGGGATCCAAGAGACCCAGTACTTC. Translation: CASSEVTNGIQETQYF. Using reference TRBV2 and TRBJ2-5 for the parts outside the CDR3, the full variable domain is EPEVTQTPSHQVTQMGQEVILRCVPISNHLYFYWYRQILGQKVEFLVSFYNNEISEKSEIFDDQFSVERPDGSNFTLKIRSTKLEDSAMYFCASSEVTNGIQETQYFGPGTRLLVL.

The V and J genes are TRBV28 and TRBJ1-5; the D is unclear. Trimming pared 6 bases from V and 2 bases from J, leaving 5 bases between. The CDR3 covers 12 residues. Germline V gene lookup returns CDR1 MDHEN and CDR2 SYDVKM. This chain's CDR3 is CASSDGNQPQHF. CDR3 DNA sequence: TGTGCCAGCAGCGATGGCAATCAGCCCCAGCATTTT.

This chain links TRBV12-3 or TRBV12-4 with TRBJ1-2; D not certain. Trimming removed 6 bases from V and 3 bases from J, with 11 bases in between. This CDR3 has 13 amino acids. DNA for the CDR3: TGTGCCAGCAGCTCGTCGCTCGACTATGGCTACACCTTC. It encodes CASSSSLDYGYTF.

The CDR3 sequence: CATRGQGANNEQFF. The DNA for the CDR3 is TGTGCCACCAGAGGACAGGGGGCCAATAATGAGCAGTTCTTC. The rearrangement links TRBV27 to TRBJ2-1; 11 positions agree with TRBD1. This CDR3 has 14 residues. The germline V gene has CDR1 MNHEY and CDR2 SMNVEV (reference sequence). Trimming cost V 10 bases and J 7 bases; bases outside gene matches: 9.